In this sample, the clone carrying this T cell receptor beta chain turned up many times. Its antigen is currently unknown. The identical CDR3 is also encoded by other nucleotide sequences in the sample. The record originates from a study of shared clonotypes between healthy human individuals. In the study overall: Donors, aged 18 to 49, were a couple of women and three men.

CD8 cells regarded as naive lacked CD45RO, were positively chosen for CCR7, and omitted terminally differentiated effector memory CD45RA+ cells. The study drew all its donors from Caucasian adults living in Nashville, Tennessee. Method: immunoSEQ multiplex PCR; TCRdb's copy keeps in-frame clones and lacks some. The table includes around 2,000,000 clones, approximately 95% detected once. General observations from the study: Incomplete sequencing of sorted subsets was indicated by rarefaction despite large depth.

This CDR3 comprises 12 residues. Germline V gene data show CDR1 as ENHRY and CDR2 as SYGVKD. V lost 2 bases, J lost 2 bases, and 3 bases lay in between. The sequence was collected from a man in his late teens or twenties in good health. The chain is built from TRBV10-3 and TRBJ1-2; D is unresolved. Sequencing input: naive CD8+ T cells sorted from blood. CDR3 residues: CAISEGNYGYTF. The CDR3 coding sequence is TGTGCCATCAGTGAGGGGAACTATGGCTACACCTTC.